This TCR beta chain stems from a study of beta chain features in type 1 diabetes (dated by TCRdb to about 2018). With regard to the full study: Patients and healthy donors did not differ in mean age, gender distribution, total cell number or subset yield. A total of approximately 100,000,000 sorted cells were examined across all samples, and the number of cells per subset was strongly correlated with RNA yield. In the study, recently diagnosed type 1 diabetes patients and matched healthy donors were compared on the TCRB repertoires of their sorted circulating CD4+ T cell subsets. Regulatory and stem cell-like memory subsets were isolated from only 8 patients and 8 healthy donors, whereas naive and central memory subsets came from all 28 donors.

Each donor gave one peripheral blood draw, averaging roughly 100 mL, which was collected into heparinised tubes. A BD FACSAria II was used to sort naive, central memory, regulatory and stem cell-like memory CD4+ T cells with a panel that included CD45RO, CCR7, CD25, CD127, CD95 and CD27. All sorted populations exceeded 95% purity. Right away, PBMCs were isolated by Lymphoprep density gradient centrifugation and were stained directly, with no culture step. So that batch effects would be minimized, each experiment stained and sorted samples in pairs, pairing one healthy donor with one patient. CDR1 SGHTA and CDR2 FQGNSA were looked up in the germline V gene. A distance of 14 bases separates the germline ends of V and J, which lose 0 bases and 2 bases respectively. From its cysteine to its phenylalanine, the CDR3 spans 17 amino acids. The kept DNA is CDR3 alone, 51 bases in frame from the first base.

This clone has just one count. Its antigen has not been determined. No base quality information exists; no much larger clone differs at one position. All of the isolated RNA was reverse transcribed with the High Capacity cDNA Reverse Transcription Kit, so expressed TCRB transcripts were sequenced. Naive, central memory and regulatory T cell samples underwent deep immunoSEQ sequencing, averaging approximately 3.5 million total reads per sample. Sorted cells were lysed in RLT buffer, and RNA was extracted using DNase-treated RNeasy Micro or Mini kits according to cell number. To prevent cross-contamination, every cell subset was processed on its own, while patient and healthy donor samples were processed together. TCRB sequences were amplified from cDNA with the immunoSEQ multiplex PCR, producing 87-bp fragments spanning the CDR3 region. Amplicons were sequenced on the Illumina HiSeq platform. The authors' analysis ran thus. Synthetic template baselines were used to correct PCR bias computationally, reads within Hamming distance 2 were collapsed together, and singletons that could not be merged were discarded. Reads were aligned to IMGT to assign V, D and J genes, CDR3 length, and insertions or deletions at six rearrangement sites. Within each subset, clonotype counts were normalized to sorted cell number, after which true diversity and Gini coefficients were computed with the tcR R package. Repertoire sharing was quantified using the overlap coefficient calculated on TCRB nucleotide sequences. Out-of-frame TCRB sequences from naive cells were analyzed as a proxy for the pre-selection repertoire. The source is immuneACCESS, and TCRdb retained only in-frame sequences with V and J called. Part of the clones is not carried over; for the studies checked, unresolved V genes explain less than half of this, and the remainder is unexplained. The V and J calls and clone size come from that table; D and trimming were worked out from the DNA. Present in this sample are some 900,000 clones, 17% of which were seen just once. The ten biggest clones cover 0.023% of the sample.

The investigation overall reported the following: Because cDNA was sequenced instead of genomic DNA, highly expressing activated cells could be over-represented, though the groups showed no difference in activation or CD3 levels. In all four CD4+ subsets, TCRB CDR3 length was moderately but significantly shorter in type 1 diabetes patients. Only small numbers of individuals were included in the HLA sub-analyses, which left unresolved whether HLA type had any influence on TCRB rearrangement. Fewer insertions and more nucleotide deletions at VDJ recombination sites were observed in patients with type 1 diabetes, implying thymic rearrangement abnormalities. Shorter templates might have been favored by PCR, but patient and control samples were amplified and corrected together, so both groups would have been affected equally by any skew. Naive, central memory and regulatory TCRB repertoires appeared more similar among patients than among healthy donors.

This sequence originates from a young woman in good health. Source material: naive CD4+ T cells from blood. Taken with the paper, the label for cell subset or site translates to: true naive CD4+ T cells. This chain joins TRBV7-2 to TRBJ2-1; a weak D assignment points to TRBD1 (6 bases agree). In nucleotides, the sequence is TGTGCCAGCAGCTTAGCGGGGGCAGGTGCCACCTACAATGAGCAGTTCTTC. It translates as CASSLAGAGATYNEQFF.